The present entry profiles one T cell receptor (beta chain) with its context. In the authors' workflow: For nucleated cells, counts were estimated from reference gene primer amplification. Clones were sequenced by immunoSEQ multiplex PCR, and TCRdb holds only the in-frame ones, with some missing. V, J and clone size reflect that table, while D and trimming were determined from the DNA. The sample shows about 140,000 clones, roughly 80% of them seen only once. The data are from a study of blood T cell repertoires in COVID-19. About the research overall: From the United States, Italy and Spain came samples of acute and convalescent COVID-19. T cells, B-cell-depleted T cells, or PBMCs supplied cDNA or gDNA.

The length of the CDR3 is 14 residues. Germline V CDR1 and CDR2: LNHDA, SQIVND (reference sequence). The ends were cut back, 5 bases at V and 3 bases at J, with 14 bases in the middle. The rearrangement links TRBV19 to TRBJ2-7; the D gene is possibly TRBD2 (6 bases). This TCR was recovered from a man aged 70 or older who had recovered from COVID-19. The source material was peripheral blood. CDR3 region: CASSPRDLFYEQYF. The DNA of the CDR3 is TGTGCCAGTAGTCCCCGGGACTTGTTCTACGAGCAGTACTTC.